A single sample is the source of the 29 T cell receptor beta chains below, sequenced in a study of Tregs in tolerant kidney transplant recipients. The assay was immunoSEQ multiplex PCR, and TCRdb's table has in-frame clones only and misses some. The table records about 240,000 clones, about 80% of them present only once. The sample taken for sequencing was CD4+ T cells from blood. Every receptor here comes from a human donor in good health.

A single count supports this clone. V usage is TRBV11-3 and J usage is TRBJ2-3; D is perhaps TRBD2 (7 bases). The CDR3 is 14 amino acids. The germline CDR1 and CDR2 sequences are SGHNT and YENEEA. Trimming removed 3 bases from V and 1 base from J, with 8 bases in between. The CDR3 reads CASSLGGRTDTQYF. The CDR3 DNA reads TGTGCCAGCAGCTTGGGGGGGCGCACAGATACGCAGTATTTT.

The gene calls are TRBV18 and TRBJ1-3, with D unresolved. Germline-derived CDR1 and CDR2 are KGHSH and LQKENI. CDR3 length: 18 amino acids. V gave up 3 bases and J gave up 0 bases, with 18 bases separating them. This chain's CDR3 is CASSPVEAGFYSGNTIYF. CDR3 nucleotide sequence: TGTGCCAGCTCACCGGTGGAGGCAGGCTTCTACTCTGGAAACACCATATATTTT.

This sequence joins TRBV9 and TRBJ2-7; a weak D match, TRBD2 (5 bases). Germline lookup yields CDR1 SGDLS and CDR2 YYNGEE. CDR3 length: 15 residues. Trimming took 0 bases from V and 3 from J, leaving 13 bases between them. CDR3 bases: TGTGCCAGCAGCGTAGGGACTCAGGCGCACTACGAGCAGTACTTC. Protein sequence: CASSVGTQAHYEQYF.

This clone came up once. The chain carries TRBV7-6 and TRBJ2-2; TRBD2 matches at 7 bases. Germline CDR1 SGHVS, CDR2 FNYEAQ. J lost 6 bases, V lost 4 bases, and 5 bases had no gene match. The CDR3 extends over 14 amino acids. The CDR3 DNA is TGTGCCAGCAGCTCCCGGACTAGGGCCGGGGAGCTGTTTTTT. Its translation: CASSSRTRAGELFF.

V gene TRBV29-1 combines with J gene TRBJ1-1; D perhaps matches TRBD1 (5 bases). V shed 4 bases and J shed 0 bases, with 15 bases lying between them. The CDR3 spans 15 residues. CDR1 SQVTM and CDR2 ANQGSEA come from the germline V gene. In DNA form, the CDR3 reads TGCAGCGTTGCATCTGGGTGGGGGATGAACACTGAAGCTTTCTTT. Amino acids: CSVASGWGMNTEAFF.

The V and J genes are TRBV5-1 and TRBJ2-3; D may be TRBD1 or TRBD2 (5 bases each). Deletions cut 5 bases from V and 3 bases from J, with 10 bases between. CDR3 length equals 13 residues. From germline, CDR1 is SGHRS and CDR2 YFSETQ. The CDR3 sequence: CASRIGTTDTQYF. The CDR3, as DNA: TGCGCCAGCAGAATCGGGACGACAGATACGCAGTATTTT.

This clone was seen a single time. The CDR3 DNA reads as TGTGCCTGGAGTACACCCCCCGGGGTCTATGGCTACACCTTC. Protein sequence: CAWSTPPGVYGYTF. The chain employs TRBV30 and TRBJ1-2; no definite D call. The CDR3 is 14 amino acids. The V gene lost 2 bases and the J gene lost 4 bases, with 14 bases spanning the gap. Germline assignment: CDR1 GTSNPN and CDR2 SVGIG (reference sequence).

The V call is TRBV5-3, the J call TRBJ2-7; D is unresolved. TRBV5-3 carries the ORF label, with uncertain function. This CDR3 comprises 16 residues. Trimming removed 4 bases at V and 4 bases at J, with 21 bases between. CDR3 sequence reads: CARSATLAKKVYEQYF. In DNA, the CDR3 is TGTGCCAGAAGCGCCACCCTGGCCAAGAAAGTTTACGAGCAGTACTTC.

J is TRBJ1-4 and V is TRBV2, with a possible D match to TRBD1 (5 bases). CDR1 and CDR2 (germline): SNHLY, FYNNEI. The CDR3 runs to 15 residues. V was pared by 4 bases and J by 4 bases, with 13 bases between. CDR3 DNA sequence: TGTGCCAGCAGTGCCCAGGGCCGCGTTAATGAAAAACTGTTTTTT. The encoded protein is CASSAQGRVNEKLFF.

The chain combines TRBV19 with TRBJ1-5; TRBD1 matches 8 bases. Trimming removed 6 bases from V and 4 bases from J; junction bases left unmatched: 11. Germline CDR1 LNHDA, CDR2 SQIVND (reference sequence). The CDR3 extends over 16 amino acids. The CDR3 DNA sequence: TGTGCCAGTAGCCACCCGGGACAGGTATGGAATCAGCCCCAGCATTTT. Protein product: CASSHPGQVWNQPQHF. The variable domain in full, with the rest retrieved from reference TRBV19 and TRBJ1-5, is DGGITQSPKYLFRKEGQNVTLSCEQNLNHDAMYWYRQDPGQGLRLIYYSQIVNDFQKGDIAEGYSVSREKKESFPLTVTSAQKNPTAFYLCASSHPGQVWNQPQHFGDGTRLSIL.

CDR3 protein: CASSVTGITEAFF. CDR3 nucleotides: TGTGCCAGCAGCGTGACAGGGATCACTGAAGCTTTCTTT. The V and J genes are TRBV5-6 and TRBJ1-1; 7 bases agree with TRBD1. The CDR3 runs 13 residues. V trimming: 4 bases; J trimming: 4 bases; junction bases outside the gene matches: 4. Germline CDR1 and CDR2: SGHDT and YYEEEE. Based on the CDR3 plus reference TRBV5-6 and TRBJ1-1, the full variable domain is DAGVTQSPTHLIKTRGQQVTLRCSPKSGHDTVSWYQQALGQGPQFIFQYYEEEERQRGNFPDRFSGHQFPNYSSELNVNALLLGDSALYLCASSVTGITEAFFGQGTRLTVV.

The gene calls are TRBV5-1 and TRBJ2-6; D gene ambiguous. The germline V gene encodes CDR1 SGHRS and CDR2 YFSETQ. V was pared by 2 bases and J by 0 bases, with 6 bases between. This CDR3 region has 15 residues. As DNA, the CDR3 is TGCGCCAGCAGCTTTGTCATCTCTGGGGCCAACGTCCTGACTTTC. The encoded protein is CASSFVISGANVLTF. Full variable domain (remainder filled in from reference TRBV5-1 and TRBJ2-6): KAGVTQTPRYLIKTRGQQVTLSCSPISGHRSVSWYQQTPGQGLQFLFEYFSETQRNKGNFPGRFSGRQFSNSRSEMNVSTLELGDSALYLCASSFVISGANVLTFGAGSRLTVL.

This chain links TRBV2 with TRBJ1-2; tentatively, D is TRBD1 (5 bases). This CDR3 spans 13 amino acids. Germline CDR1 and CDR2: SNHLY and FYNNEI. With 3 bases removed from V and 2 bases from J, the gap between germline ends came to 7 bases. CDR3 nucleotides: TGTGCCAGCAGTGAGGACACCAACTATGGCTACACCTTC. It codes for CASSEDTNYGYTF. The entire variable domain, with the rest obtained from reference TRBV2 and TRBJ1-2, is as follows: EPEVTQTPSHQVTQMGQEVILRCVPISNHLYFYWYRQILGQKVEFLVSFYNNEISEKSEIFDDQFSVERPDGSNFTLKIRSTKLEDSAMYFCASSEDTNYGYTFGSGTRLTVV.

CDR3 in DNA: TGTGCCTGGAGCCGAGGACTAGCGGGAGGGGCCTACGAGCAGTACTTC. It specifies CAWSRGLAGGAYEQYF. The chain couples TRBV30 to TRBJ2-7; 15 positions match TRBD2. CDR1 and CDR2 from the germline V gene are GTSNPN and SVGIG (reference sequence). V was clipped by 3 bases and J by 2 bases; unmatched bases: 5. This CDR3 comprises 16 residues. Full variable domain (remainder filled in from reference TRBV30 and TRBJ2-7): SQTIHQWPATLVQPVGSPLSLECTVEGTSNPNLYWYRQAAGRGLQLLFYSVGIGQISSEVPQNLSASRPQDRQFILSSKKLLLSDSGFYLCAWSRGLAGGAYEQYFGPGTRLTVT.

This chain uses TRBV2 with TRBJ1-2, with D possibly TRBD1 on 5 matching bases. CDR3 length: 14 residues. V dropped 8 bases and J dropped 5 bases, with 18 bases sitting between them. Germline V lookup: CDR1 SNHLY, CDR2 FYNNEI. This CDR3 is CASPGGTVSYGYTF. The CDR3 DNA reads TGTGCCAGCCCGGGGGGGACGGTTTCATATGGCTACACCTTC.

The J gene is TRBJ2-1, the V gene TRBV7-8, with TRBD2 matching 8 bases. With 5 bases clipped from V and 2 bases from J, the junction kept 8 bases outside the gene matches. Germline values: CDR1 SGHVS, CDR2 FQNEAQ. The CDR3 sequence is 16 residues long. The CDR3 spells CASSRLTSAAYNEQFF. As DNA, the CDR3 is TGTGCCAGCAGCCGACTGACTAGCGCGGCCTACAATGAGCAGTTCTTC.

This clone was seen a handful of times. The V and J genes are TRBV7-9 and TRBJ1-1, with D unresolved. The germline gives CDR1 SEHNR, CDR2 FQNEAQ (reference sequence). V gave up 8 bases and J gave up 4 bases, with 17 bases separating them. The CDR3 extends over 14 amino acids. Here the CDR3 DNA reads TGTGCCAGCCAGATGGGAGGTGAAAGCACTGAAGCTTTCTTT. This encodes CASQMGGESTEAFF. Based on the CDR3 plus reference TRBV7-9 and TRBJ1-1, the full variable domain is DTGVSQNPRHKITKRGQNVTFRCDPISEHNRLYWYRQTLGQGPEFLTYFQNEAQLEKSRLLSDRFSAERPKGSFSTLEIQRTEQGDSAMYLCASQMGGESTEAFFGQGTRLTVV.

V usage is TRBV7-9 and J usage is TRBJ2-7, with a weak D call TRBD2 (6 bases). The CDR3 loop spans 15 amino acids. V dropped 0 bases and J dropped 6 bases, with 15 bases sitting between them. Germline CDR1 reads SEHNR; CDR2 reads FQNEAQ (reference sequence). The CDR3 nucleotides read TGTGCCAGCAGCTTAGCGGGGACTCCCTTTGGCGAGCAGTACTTC. This gives the protein CASSLAGTPFGEQYF.

This clone has a single count. Other DNA sequences in the same sample also yield this CDR3. The genes are TRBV7-9 and TRBJ2-3; D gene uncertain. The V gene lost 6 bases and the J gene lost 0 bases, with 10 bases spanning the gap. Germline loops: CDR1 SEHNR, CDR2 FQNEAQ (reference sequence). The CDR3 extends over 14 amino acids. The CDR3 region is CASSSRTSTDTQYF. CDR3 coding DNA: TGTGCCAGCAGTTCCCGGACCAGCACAGATACGCAGTATTTT.

This clone has more than one count but fewer than ten. The V and J genes are TRBV19 and TRBJ2-6; the match to TRBD1 covers 9 bases. This CDR3 is 19 amino acids long. Looked up from germline, CDR1 is LNHDA and CDR2 is SQIVND (reference sequence). CDR3 nucleotides: TGTGCTTGGGTTTGCTGGGGGACAGGGTCCTTCTGTGGGGCCAACGTCCTGACTTTC. Its protein product is CAWVCWGTGSFCGANVLTF. Drawing the rest from reference TRBV19 and TRBJ2-6, the complete variable domain is DGGITQSPKYLFRKEGQNVTLSCEQNLNHDAMYWYRQDPGQGLRLIYYSQIVNDFQKGDIAEGYSVSREKKESFPLTVTSAQKNPTAFYLCAWVCWGTGSFCGANVLTFGAGSRLTVL.

J is TRBJ1-1 and V is TRBV18, with no clear D. Trimming took 3 bases from V and 8 from J, leaving 10 bases between them. This CDR3 comprises 12 residues. Germline V CDR1 and CDR2: KGHSH, LQKENI. CDR3 in DNA: TGTGCCAGCTCACCCGACAATGTAGAAGCTTTCTTT. It specifies CASSPDNVEAFF.

The chain recombines TRBV19 with TRBJ2-3; 9 bases agree with TRBD2. Germline-derived CDR1 and CDR2 are LNHDA and SQIVND (reference sequence). There are 14 residues in the CDR3. The J segment lost 6 bases and the V segment lost 6 bases, leaving 7 bases of the junction unmatched. CDR3 sequence reads: CASRRGGASDTQYF. Written as DNA, the CDR3 is TGTGCCAGTAGGCGGGGGGGGGCGAGCGATACGCAGTATTTT.

This chain connects TRBV29-1 to TRBJ2-1, with TRBD2 as a possible D gene (5 bases). V lost 6 bases and J 7 bases, leaving 13 bases between the germline ends. Germline V gene lookup returns CDR1 SQVTM and CDR2 ANQGSEA. This CDR3 has 12 residues. The CDR3 region has the DNA TGCAGCGTGAGGGCCCAGGTGAATGAGCAGTTCTTC. Encoded protein: CSVRAQVNEQFF.

CDR3 bases: TGTGCCAGCTCAGGGGTTCTCAAGGCCCAGCATTTT. Translation gives CASSGVLKAQHF. The chain joins TRBV11-2 to TRBJ1-5; D perhaps matches TRBD1 (6 bases). Germline V gives CDR1 SGHAT, CDR2 FQNNGV. The CDR3 is 12 amino acids. V lost 8 bases and J lost 11, with 16 bases in between. Looking up the rest from reference TRBV11-2 and TRBJ1-5 gives the full variable domain: EAGVAQSPRYKIIEKRQSVAFWCNPISGHATLYWYQQILGQGPKLLIQFQNNGVVDDSQLPKDRFSAERLKGVDSTLKIQPAKLEDSAVYLCASSGVLKAQHFGDGTRLSIL.

This rearrangement joins TRBV15 to TRBJ1-2; no clear D gene. Trimming shortened V by 0 bases and J by 4 bases, and 12 bases separated the two germline ends. In germline, CDR1 is LNHNV, CDR2 YYDKDF (reference sequence). The CDR3 has 15 residues. CDR3 DNA sequence: TGTGCCACCAGCAGAGAGCGGACTACCTTCTATGGCTACACCTTC. Its translation: CATSRERTTFYGYTF.

This chain uses TRBV6-5 with TRBJ2-1; 10 bases map to TRBD2. Germline assignment: CDR1 MNHEY and CDR2 SVGAGI. This CDR3 has 15 residues. The V and J ends lost 6 bases and 9 bases, in that order; junction bases with no gene match: 11. The CDR3: CASRDGGTSDGEQFF. CDR3 bases: TGTGCCAGCAGGGACGGGGGGACTAGCGACGGTGAGCAGTTCTTC.

This sequence joins TRBV4-1 and TRBJ1-2, with D uncertain. Germline V CDR1 and CDR2: MGHRA, YSYEKL. The germline V and J ends were trimmed by 4 bases and 0 bases, with 21 bases remaining between them. This CDR3 is built from 18 residues. CDR3 in amino acids: CASSPLGRKPKANYGYTF. The DNA of the CDR3 is TGCGCCAGCAGCCCTCTAGGGAGGAAGCCTAAGGCTAACTATGGCTACACCTTC.

V usage is TRBV7-6 and J usage is TRBJ2-4, with 10 bases aligning to TRBD1. Per the germline V gene, CDR1 is SGHVS and CDR2 is FNYEAQ. CDR3 length equals 15 residues. V lost 5 bases, J lost 9 bases, and 10 bases stayed unmatched. CDR3: CASSPGDRGVGIQYF. DNA for the CDR3: TGTGCCAGCAGCCCCGGGGACAGGGGCGTAGGCATTCAGTACTTC.

The rearrangement uses TRBV19 and TRBJ1-5, with a possible D match to TRBD1 (6 bases). Deletions cut 7 bases from V and 0 bases from J, with 16 bases between. CDR3 length: 16 amino acids. The V gene's germline CDR1 is LNHDA and CDR2 SQIVND (reference sequence). The CDR3 is CASKTTGFYSNQPQHF. In nucleotides, the CDR3 is TGTGCCAGTAAAACAACAGGGTTCTATAGCAATCAGCCCCAGCATTTT. Filled out from reference TRBV19 and TRBJ1-5, the complete variable domain reads DGGITQSPKYLFRKEGQNVTLSCEQNLNHDAMYWYRQDPGQGLRLIYYSQIVNDFQKGDIAEGYSVSREKKESFPLTVTSAQKNPTAFYLCASKTTGFYSNQPQHFGDGTRLSIL.